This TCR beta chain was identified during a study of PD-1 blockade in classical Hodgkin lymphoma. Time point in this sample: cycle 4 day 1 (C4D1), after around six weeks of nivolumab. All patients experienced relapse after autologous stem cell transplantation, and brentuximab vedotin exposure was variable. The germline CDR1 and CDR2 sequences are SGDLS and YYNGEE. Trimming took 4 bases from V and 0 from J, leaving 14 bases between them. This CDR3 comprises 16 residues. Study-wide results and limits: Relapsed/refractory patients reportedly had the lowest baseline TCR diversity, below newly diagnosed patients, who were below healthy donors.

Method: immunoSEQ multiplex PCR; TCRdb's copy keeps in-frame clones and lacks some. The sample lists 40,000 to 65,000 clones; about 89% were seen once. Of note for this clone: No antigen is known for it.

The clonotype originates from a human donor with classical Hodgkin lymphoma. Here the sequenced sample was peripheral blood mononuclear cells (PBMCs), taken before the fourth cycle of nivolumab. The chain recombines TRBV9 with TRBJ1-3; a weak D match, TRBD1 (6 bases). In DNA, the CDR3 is TGTGCCAGCAGCCCCGGACAGTTGAGCTCTGGAAACACCATATATTTT. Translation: CASSPGQLSSGNTIYF.